This entry lists 2 T cell receptor beta chains sequenced from one sample in a study of human T cells and chemical hapten exposure. TCRdb fed the RACE reads into MiXCR, producing one record per CDR3 protein. The sample carries about 40,000 distinct CDR3 sequences, just under 9% recorded once. Time point denoted: patch test 2, 6 weeks after DPC sensitization. Treatment given: therapeutic diphenylcyclopropenone sensitization with weekly scalp DPC. Sequencing used whole blood, obtained in connection with sensitization to the hapten diphenylcyclopropenone (DPC). All receptors come from a woman aged 35 to 49 with alopecia areata. Some clones in this sample may be carry-over from other donors' samples.

This clonotype was counted ten times or more. V is TRBV12-3 or TRBV12-4 and J is TRBJ2-7; weak D call: TRBD1 (5 bases). V dropped 6 bases and J dropped 0 bases, with 18 bases sitting between them. The CDR3 spans 16 residues. The CDR3 loop is CASRIEKKGLSYEQYF. CDR3 DNA: TGTGCCAGCAGAATTGAAAAAAAGGGGCTCTCCTACGAGCAGTACTTC.

J is TRBJ2-3 and V is TRBV20-1, with D tentatively TRBD2 (6 bases). The CDR3 extends over 15 amino acids. V dropped 6 bases and J dropped 2 bases, with 18 bases sitting between them. Germline lookup yields CDR1 DFQATT and CDR2 SNEGSKA (reference sequence). In DNA, the CDR3 is TGCAGTGCCCCTGGCAACGGGGGAGACACAGATACGCAGTATTTT. It specifies CSAPGNGGDTDTQYF.